This TCR beta chain was documented in a study of T cell changes during pregnancy in multiple sclerosis. Produced via immunoSEQ multiplex PCR; TCRdb's table is partial and in-frame only. The table lists tens of thousands of clones, about nine tenths of them singletons, with around 10% in the top ten. This CDR3 comprises 15 residues. CDR1 is PRHDT, CDR2 FYEKMQ, per germline (reference sequence). Unmatched junction bases numbered 5, after V lost 2 bases and J lost 2 bases. In its sample, this clone was seen once. The origin of this receptor is a female donor with multiple sclerosis, enrolled in a pregnancy study. The specimen was CD8+ T cells from peripheral blood mononuclear cells, collected after pregnancy. The rearrangement uses TRBV13 and TRBJ1-1; 7 bases fit TRBD1. The chain's CDR3 is CASSLSQGPNTEAFF. The CDR3 DNA reads TGTGCCAGCAGCTTATCACAGGGGCCAAACACTGAAGCTTTCTTT.